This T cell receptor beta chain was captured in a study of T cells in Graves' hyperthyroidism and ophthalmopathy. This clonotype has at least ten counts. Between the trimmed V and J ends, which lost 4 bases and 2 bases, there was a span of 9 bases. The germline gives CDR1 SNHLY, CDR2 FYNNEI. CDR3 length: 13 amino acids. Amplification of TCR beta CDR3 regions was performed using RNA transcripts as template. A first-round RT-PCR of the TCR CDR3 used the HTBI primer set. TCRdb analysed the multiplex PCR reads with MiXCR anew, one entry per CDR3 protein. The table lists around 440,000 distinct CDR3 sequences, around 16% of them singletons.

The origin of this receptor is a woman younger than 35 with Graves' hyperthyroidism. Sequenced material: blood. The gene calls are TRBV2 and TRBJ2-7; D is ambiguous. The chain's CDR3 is CASSVMKAYEQYF. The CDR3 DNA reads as TGTGCCAGCAGTGTCATGAAGGCCTACGAGCAGTACTTC.